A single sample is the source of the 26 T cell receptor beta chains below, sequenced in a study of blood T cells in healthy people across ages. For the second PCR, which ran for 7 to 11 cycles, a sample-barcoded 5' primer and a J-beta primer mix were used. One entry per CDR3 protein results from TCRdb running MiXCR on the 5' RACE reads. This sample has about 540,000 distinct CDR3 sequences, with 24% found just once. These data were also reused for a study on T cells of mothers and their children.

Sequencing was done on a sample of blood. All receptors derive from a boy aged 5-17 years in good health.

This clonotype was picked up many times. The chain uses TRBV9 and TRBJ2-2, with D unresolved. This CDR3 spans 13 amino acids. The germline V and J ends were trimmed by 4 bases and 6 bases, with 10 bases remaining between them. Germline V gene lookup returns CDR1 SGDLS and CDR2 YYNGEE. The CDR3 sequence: CASSSRVAGELFF. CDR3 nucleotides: TGTGCCAGCAGCTCGAGAGTGGCCGGGGAGCTGTTTTTT.

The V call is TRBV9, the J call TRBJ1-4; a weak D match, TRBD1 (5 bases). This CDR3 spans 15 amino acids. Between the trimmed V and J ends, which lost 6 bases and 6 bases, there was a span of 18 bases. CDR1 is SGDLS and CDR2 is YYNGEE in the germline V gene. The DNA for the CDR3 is TGTGCCAGCAACCCTTCTGGGCAGGGCGATGAAAAACTGTTTTTT. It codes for CASNPSGQGDEKLFF.

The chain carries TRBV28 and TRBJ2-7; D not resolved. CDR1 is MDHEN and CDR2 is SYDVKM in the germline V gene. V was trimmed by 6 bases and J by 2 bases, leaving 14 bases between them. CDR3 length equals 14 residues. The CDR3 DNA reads TGTGCCAGCAGAGGTCTGGGGTTTACCTACGAGCAGTACTTC. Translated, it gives CASRGLGFTYEQYF.

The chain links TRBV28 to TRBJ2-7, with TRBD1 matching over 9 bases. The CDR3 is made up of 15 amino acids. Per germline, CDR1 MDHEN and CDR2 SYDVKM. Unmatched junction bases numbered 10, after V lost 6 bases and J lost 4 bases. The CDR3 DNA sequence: TGTGCCAGCAGCCGTCCCGGGACAGGGATATACGAGCAGTACTTC. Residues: CASSRPGTGIYEQYF.

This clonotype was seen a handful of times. CDR3 region: CSPPGETQYF. The DNA of the CDR3 is TGCAGCCCGCCGGGCGAGACCCAGTACTTC. The genes are TRBV20-1 and TRBJ2-5; no reliable D call. There are 10 residues in the CDR3. Germline V gene lookup returns CDR1 DFQATT and CDR2 SNEGSKA (reference sequence).

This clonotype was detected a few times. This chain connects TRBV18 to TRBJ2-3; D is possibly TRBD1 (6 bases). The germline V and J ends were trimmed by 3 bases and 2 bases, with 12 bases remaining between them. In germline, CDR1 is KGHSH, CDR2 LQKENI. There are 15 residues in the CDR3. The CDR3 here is CASSPTDSITDTQYF. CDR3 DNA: TGTGCCAGCTCACCGACGGACAGCATCACAGATACGCAGTATTTT.

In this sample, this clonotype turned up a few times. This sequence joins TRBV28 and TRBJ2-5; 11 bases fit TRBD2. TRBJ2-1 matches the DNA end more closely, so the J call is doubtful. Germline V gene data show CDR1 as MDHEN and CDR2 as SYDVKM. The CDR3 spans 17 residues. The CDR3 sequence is CASSLSQLAGDYNEQFF. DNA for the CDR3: TGTGCCAGCAGTTTATCCCAACTAGCGGGAGACTACAATGAGCAGTTCTTC.

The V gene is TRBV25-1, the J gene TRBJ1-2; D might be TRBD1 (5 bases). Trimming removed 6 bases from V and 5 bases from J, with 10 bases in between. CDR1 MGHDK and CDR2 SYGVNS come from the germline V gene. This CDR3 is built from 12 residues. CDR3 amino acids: CASSDGGYGYTF. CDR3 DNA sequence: TGTGCCAGCAGCGATGGGGGATATGGCTACACCTTC.

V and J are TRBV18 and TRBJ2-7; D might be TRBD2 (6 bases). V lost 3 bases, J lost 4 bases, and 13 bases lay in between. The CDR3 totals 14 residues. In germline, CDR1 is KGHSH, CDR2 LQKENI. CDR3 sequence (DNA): TGTGCCAGCTCACCGCCGGGAGCGCCTTACGAGCAGTACTTC. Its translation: CASSPPGAPYEQYF.

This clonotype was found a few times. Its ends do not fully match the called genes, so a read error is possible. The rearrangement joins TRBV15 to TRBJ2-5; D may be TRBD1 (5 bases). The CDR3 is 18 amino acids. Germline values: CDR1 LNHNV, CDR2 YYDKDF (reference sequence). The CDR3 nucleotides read TGTGTCACCAGCAGAGACAGACAAATTGCGTCCCCTTTAGAGACCCAGTACTTC. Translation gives CVTSRDRQIASPLETQYF.

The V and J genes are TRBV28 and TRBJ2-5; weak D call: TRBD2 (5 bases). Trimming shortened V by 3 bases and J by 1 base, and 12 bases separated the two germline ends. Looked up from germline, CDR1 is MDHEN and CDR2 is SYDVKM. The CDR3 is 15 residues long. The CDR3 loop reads CASSFGKRLQETQYF. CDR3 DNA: TGTGCCAGCAGTTTCGGAAAGCGGCTCCAAGAGACCCAGTACTTC.

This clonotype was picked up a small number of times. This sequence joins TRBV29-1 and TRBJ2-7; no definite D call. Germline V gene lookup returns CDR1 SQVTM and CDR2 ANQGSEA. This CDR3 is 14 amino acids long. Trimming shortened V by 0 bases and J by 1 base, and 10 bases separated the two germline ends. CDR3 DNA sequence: TGCAGCGTTGAAGATCCCAGGCTATCCTACGAGCAGTACTTC. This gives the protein CSVEDPRLSYEQYF.

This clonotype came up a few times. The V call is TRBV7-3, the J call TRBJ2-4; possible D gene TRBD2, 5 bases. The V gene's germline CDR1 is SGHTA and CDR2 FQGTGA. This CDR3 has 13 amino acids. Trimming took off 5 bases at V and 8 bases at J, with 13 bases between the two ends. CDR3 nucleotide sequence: TGTGCCAGCAGCCTATTATACGGGGACATTCAGTACTTC. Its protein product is CASSLLYGDIQYF.

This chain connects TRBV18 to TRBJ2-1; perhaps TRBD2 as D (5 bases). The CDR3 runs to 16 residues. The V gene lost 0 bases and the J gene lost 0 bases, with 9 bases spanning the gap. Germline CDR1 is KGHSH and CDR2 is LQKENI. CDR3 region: CASSPPSVSSYNEQFF. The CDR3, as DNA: TGTGCCAGCTCACCACCTAGCGTGAGCTCCTACAATGAGCAGTTCTTC.

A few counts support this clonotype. The CDR3: CASSLLGGTGDEQFF. CDR3 in DNA: TGTGCCAGCAGCCTCCTCGGTGGGACGGGGGATGAGCAGTTCTTC. The V and J genes are TRBV7-2 and TRBJ2-5; D is perhaps TRBD2 (6 bases). The assigned J gene may be wrong: the sequence end matches TRBJ2-1 better. CDR1 is SGHTA, CDR2 FQGNSA, per germline. This CDR3 region has 15 residues.

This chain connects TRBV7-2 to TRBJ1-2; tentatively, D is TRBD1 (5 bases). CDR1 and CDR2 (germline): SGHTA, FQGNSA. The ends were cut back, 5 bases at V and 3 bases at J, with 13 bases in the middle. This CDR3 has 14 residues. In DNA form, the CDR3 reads TGTGCCAGCAGCCAGTTGCGGGGCGACTATGGCTACACCTTC. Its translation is CASSQLRGDYGYTF.

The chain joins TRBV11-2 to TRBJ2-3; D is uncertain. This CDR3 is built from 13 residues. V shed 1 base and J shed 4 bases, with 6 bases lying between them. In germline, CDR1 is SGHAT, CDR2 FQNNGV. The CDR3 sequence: CASSLAYPDTQYF. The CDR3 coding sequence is TGTGCCAGCAGCTTAGCGTATCCAGATACGCAGTATTTT.

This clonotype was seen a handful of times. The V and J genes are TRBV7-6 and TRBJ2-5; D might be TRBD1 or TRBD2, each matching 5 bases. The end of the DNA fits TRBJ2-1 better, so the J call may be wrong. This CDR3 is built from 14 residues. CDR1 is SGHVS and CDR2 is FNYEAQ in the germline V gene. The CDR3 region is CASSNGGPNNEQFF. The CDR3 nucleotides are TGTGCCAGCAGCAATGGGGGACCAAACAATGAGCAGTTCTTC.

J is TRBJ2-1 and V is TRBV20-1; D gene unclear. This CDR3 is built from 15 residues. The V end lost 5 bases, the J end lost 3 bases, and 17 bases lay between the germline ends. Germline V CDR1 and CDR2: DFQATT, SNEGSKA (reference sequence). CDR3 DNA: TGCAGTGCTCATCAATTACGCGATGACTACAATGAGCAGTTCTTC. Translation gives CSAHQLRDDYNEQFF.

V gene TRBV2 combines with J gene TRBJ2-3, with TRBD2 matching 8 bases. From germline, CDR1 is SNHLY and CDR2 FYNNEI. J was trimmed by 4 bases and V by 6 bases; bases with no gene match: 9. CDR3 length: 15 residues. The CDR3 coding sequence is TGTGCCAGCAGCGGGAGGGACACATACGCAGATACGCAGTATTTT. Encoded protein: CASSGRDTYADTQYF.

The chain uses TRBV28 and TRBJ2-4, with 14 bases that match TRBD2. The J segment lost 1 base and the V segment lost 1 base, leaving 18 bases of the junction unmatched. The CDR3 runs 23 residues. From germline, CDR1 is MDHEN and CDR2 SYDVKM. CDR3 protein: CASSLYPRDEGLAGEKAKNIQYF. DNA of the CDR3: TGTGCCAGCAGTTTATACCCCCGGGATGAGGGACTAGCGGGAGAGAAGGCCAAAAACATTCAGTACTTC. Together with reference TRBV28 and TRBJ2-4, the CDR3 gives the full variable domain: DVKVTQSSRYLVKRTGEKVFLECVQDMDHENMFWYRQDPGLGLRLIYFSYDVKMKEKGDIPEGYSVSREKKERFSLILESASTNQTSMYLCASSLYPRDEGLAGEKAKNIQYFGAGTRLSVL.

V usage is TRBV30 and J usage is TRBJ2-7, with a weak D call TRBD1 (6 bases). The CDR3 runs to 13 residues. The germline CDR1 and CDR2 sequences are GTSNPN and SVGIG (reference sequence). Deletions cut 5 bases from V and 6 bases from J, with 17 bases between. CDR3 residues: CAWHPALGAEQYF. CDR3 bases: TGTGCCTGGCACCCGGCTTTGGGGGCCGAGCAGTACTTC.

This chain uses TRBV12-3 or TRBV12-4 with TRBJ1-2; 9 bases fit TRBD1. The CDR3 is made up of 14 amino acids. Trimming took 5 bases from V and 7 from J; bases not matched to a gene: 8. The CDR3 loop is CASSARDRAGGYTF. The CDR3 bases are TGTGCCAGCAGTGCAAGGGACAGGGCGGGTGGCTACACCTTC.

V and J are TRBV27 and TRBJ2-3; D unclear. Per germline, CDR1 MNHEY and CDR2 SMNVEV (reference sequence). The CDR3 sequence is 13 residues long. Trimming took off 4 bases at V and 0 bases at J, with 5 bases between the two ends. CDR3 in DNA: TGTGCCAGCAGTTACGGTAGCACAGATACGCAGTATTTT. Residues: CASSYGSTDTQYF.

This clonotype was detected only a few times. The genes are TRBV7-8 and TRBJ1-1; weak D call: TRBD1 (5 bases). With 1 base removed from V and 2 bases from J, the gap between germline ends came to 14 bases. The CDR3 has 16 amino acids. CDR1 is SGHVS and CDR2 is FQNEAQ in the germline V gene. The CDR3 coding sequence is TGTGCCAGCAGCTTAGGAACCCTTGGACAAAACACTGAAGCTTTCTTT. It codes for CASSLGTLGQNTEAFF.

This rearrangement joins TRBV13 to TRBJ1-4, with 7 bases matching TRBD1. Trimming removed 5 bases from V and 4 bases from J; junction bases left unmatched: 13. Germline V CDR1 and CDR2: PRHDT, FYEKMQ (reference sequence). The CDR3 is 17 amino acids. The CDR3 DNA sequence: TGTGCCAGCAGCATATGGGGGGGGGACAGCCTTAATGAAAAACTGTTTTTT. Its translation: CASSIWGGDSLNEKLFF.